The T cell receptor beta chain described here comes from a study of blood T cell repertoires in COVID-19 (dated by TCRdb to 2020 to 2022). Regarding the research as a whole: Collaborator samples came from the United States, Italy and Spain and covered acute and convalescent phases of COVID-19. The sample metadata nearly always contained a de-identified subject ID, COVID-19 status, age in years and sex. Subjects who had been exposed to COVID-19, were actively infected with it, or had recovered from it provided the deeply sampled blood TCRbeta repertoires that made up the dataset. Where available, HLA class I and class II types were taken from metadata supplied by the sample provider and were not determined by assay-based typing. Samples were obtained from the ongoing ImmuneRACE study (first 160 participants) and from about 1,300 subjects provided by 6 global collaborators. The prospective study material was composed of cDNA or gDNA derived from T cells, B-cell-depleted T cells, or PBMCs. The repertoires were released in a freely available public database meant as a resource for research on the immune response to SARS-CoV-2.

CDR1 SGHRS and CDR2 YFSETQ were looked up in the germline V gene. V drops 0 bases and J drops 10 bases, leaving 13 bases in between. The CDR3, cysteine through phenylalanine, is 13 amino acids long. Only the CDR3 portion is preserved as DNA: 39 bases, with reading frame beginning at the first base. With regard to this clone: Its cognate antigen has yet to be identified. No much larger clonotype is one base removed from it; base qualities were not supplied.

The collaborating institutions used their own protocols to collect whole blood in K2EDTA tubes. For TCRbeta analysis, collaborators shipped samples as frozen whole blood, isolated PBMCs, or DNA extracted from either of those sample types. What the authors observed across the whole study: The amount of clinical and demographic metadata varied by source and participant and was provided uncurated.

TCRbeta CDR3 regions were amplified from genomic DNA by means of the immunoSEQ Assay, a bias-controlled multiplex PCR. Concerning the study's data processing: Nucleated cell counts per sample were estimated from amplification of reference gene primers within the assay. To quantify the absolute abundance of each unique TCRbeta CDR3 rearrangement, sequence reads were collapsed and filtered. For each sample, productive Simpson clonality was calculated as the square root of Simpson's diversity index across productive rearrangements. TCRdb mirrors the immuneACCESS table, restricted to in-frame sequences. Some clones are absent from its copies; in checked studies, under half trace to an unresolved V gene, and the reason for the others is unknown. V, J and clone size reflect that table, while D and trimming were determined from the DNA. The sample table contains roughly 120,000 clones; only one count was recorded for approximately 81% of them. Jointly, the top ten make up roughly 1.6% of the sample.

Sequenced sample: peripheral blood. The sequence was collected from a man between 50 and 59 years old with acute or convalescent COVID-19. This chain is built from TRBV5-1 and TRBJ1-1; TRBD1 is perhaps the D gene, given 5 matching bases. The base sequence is TGCGCCAGCAGCTTGGGGGGCACAGAAAGAGCTTTCTTT. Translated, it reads CASSLGGTERAFF.